The TCR beta chain described here comes from a study of blood T cell repertoires in COVID-19. For the study at large: Some COVID-19 samples were acute and others convalescent; all came from the United States, Italy and Spain. Sample material is recorded as cDNA or gDNA derived from T cells, B-cell-depleted T cells, or PBMCs.

Authors' methods: Reference gene primer amplification gave nucleated cell count estimates. Sequencing was performed with immunoSEQ multiplex PCR; in TCRdb, only in-frame clones are kept and a portion is missing. V and J calls and clone size follow that table, whereas D and trimming were derived from the DNA. Among about 210,000 clones listed, about 91% were seen once. V lost 4 bases and J lost 8, with 20 bases in between. CDR3 length equals 15 residues. The V gene's germline CDR1 is SGHTA and CDR2 FQGNSA. The chain is built from TRBV7-2 and TRBJ1-2; D might be TRBD1 (6 bases). The sequence was obtained from a young man with acute or convalescent COVID-19. Specimen: peripheral blood. The CDR3 sequence: CASSSYLQGFQGYTF. In DNA, the CDR3 is TGTGCCAGCAGCTCGTACTTACAGGGATTTCAGGGCTACACCTTC.